Shown below are 25 T cell receptor beta chains from a single sample sequenced in a study of blood T cell repertoires in COVID-19. Clones were sequenced by immunoSEQ multiplex PCR, and TCRdb holds only the in-frame ones, with some missing. The repertoire has 90,000 to 140,000 clones, about 76% of them found once; the top ten carry less than 45%. The sequencing input was peripheral blood. The receptors derive from a man at least 80 years old with acute or convalescent COVID-19.

J is TRBJ2-2 and V is TRBV7-2; TRBD2 matches 14 bases. Per the germline V gene, CDR1 is SGHTA and CDR2 is FQGNSA. V shed 5 bases and J 7 bases; nucleotides not matched to a gene: 3. This CDR3 is 15 amino acids long. CDR3 amino acids: CASSPGLAGDGELFF. The DNA of the CDR3 is TGTGCCAGCAGCCCGGGACTAGCGGGAGACGGGGAGCTGTTTTTT.

About this clone itself: Other DNA sequences in the same sample also yield this CDR3. CDR3 amino acids: CASSFQENTEAFF. In DNA form, the CDR3 reads TGTGCCAGCAGTTTTCAGGAAAACACTGAAGCTTTCTTT. V and J are TRBV12-3 or TRBV12-4 and TRBJ1-1; D remains ambiguous. Trimming stripped 3 bases from V and 2 bases from J, with 7 bases between. The CDR3 has 13 residues.

The V call is TRBV29-1, the J call TRBJ1-2; TRBD1 agrees at 7 bases. V shed 6 bases, J shed 8 bases, and the junction held 6 bases outside the gene matches. This CDR3 is built from 11 residues. The V gene's germline CDR1 is SQVTM and CDR2 ANQGSEA. CDR3 sequence reads: CSVHDRDGYTF. The CDR3, as DNA: TGCAGCGTCCACGACAGGGACGGCTACACCTTC.

This clone was counted a single time. CDR3 residues: CAWSLGQNNSPLHF. CDR3 DNA sequence: TGTGCCTGGAGCCTGGGACAGAATAATTCACCCCTCCACTTT. The chain uses TRBV30 and TRBJ1-6, with 7 positions matching TRBD1. This CDR3 is built from 14 residues. CDR1 and CDR2 (germline): GTSNPN, SVGIG (reference sequence). V dropped 3 bases and J dropped 5; count of bases not matched to a gene: 4.

The chain carries TRBV12-3 or TRBV12-4 and TRBJ1-4; no definite D call. This CDR3 has 13 residues. The ends were cut back, 2 bases at V and 8 bases at J, with 9 bases in the middle. The CDR3 DNA is TGTGCCAGCAGTTTACGGCACGGGGAAAAACTGTTTTTT. Translation gives CASSLRHGEKLFF.

This clone was detected only a few times. This chain uses TRBV11-1 with TRBJ2-5, with a possible D match to TRBD2 (6 bases). V lost 4 bases and J 1 base, leaving 10 bases between the germline ends. There are 14 residues in the CDR3. CDR1 is SGHAT and CDR2 is FQDESV in the germline V gene (reference sequence). The CDR3 reads CASSSRELQETQYF. In DNA form, the CDR3 reads TGTGCCAGCAGCTCCCGGGAGCTCCAAGAGACCCAGTACTTC.

The chain joins TRBV5-6 to TRBJ2-2, with D tentatively TRBD1 (5 bases). This CDR3 has 17 amino acids. Looked up from germline, CDR1 is SGHDT and CDR2 is YYEEEE. Trimming removed 2 bases at V and 0 bases at J, with 14 bases between. The CDR3 DNA reads TGTGCCAGCAGCTTTTCAGGGCATAAAGCGAACACCGGGGAGCTGTTTTTT. It specifies CASSFSGHKANTGELFF.

This sequence joins TRBV24-1 and TRBJ1-2; D is possibly TRBD1 (5 bases). Germline V gene lookup returns CDR1 KGHDR and CDR2 SFDVKD. V lost 6 bases to trimming and J lost 3 bases, with 7 bases between them. The CDR3 consists of 12 residues. Here the CDR3 DNA reads TGTGCCACCAGTCAGGGCGACTATGGCTACACCTTC. Its protein is CATSQGDYGYTF.

The J gene is TRBJ2-1, the V gene TRBV2; 7 nucleotides line up with TRBD1. The CDR3 totals 13 residues. Germline lookup yields CDR1 SNHLY and CDR2 FYNNEI. Losses at the gene ends were 5 bases for V and 5 bases for J; bases not matched to a gene: 3. Here the CDR3 reads CASSPDRDNEQFF. In DNA, the CDR3 is TGTGCCAGCAGTCCAGACAGGGACAATGAGCAGTTCTTC.

The J gene is TRBJ1-4, the V gene TRBV5-4; D is perhaps TRBD1 (5 bases). The CDR3 covers 14 residues. The germline V gene has CDR1 SGHNT and CDR2 YYREEE (reference sequence). The V end was cut by 2 bases, the J end by 6 bases, with 11 bases between. CDR3: CASSLSGSHEKLFF. CDR3 nucleotide sequence: TGTGCCAGCAGCTTATCAGGGTCACATGAAAAACTGTTTTTT.

The chain carries TRBV19 and TRBJ1-6; tentatively, D is TRBD1 (6 bases). This CDR3 has 14 residues. Germline V gene sequence: CDR1 LNHDA, CDR2 SQIVND (reference sequence). V dropped 6 bases and J dropped 6 bases, with 12 bases sitting between them. The CDR3 DNA reads TGTGCCAGTAGAGGTGGGGGCCGTAATTCACCCCTCCACTTT. Translated: CASRGGGRNSPLHF.

The chain has TRBV19 and TRBJ1-4; tentative D call: TRBD1 (6 bases). Per the germline V gene, CDR1 is LNHDA and CDR2 is SQIVND (reference sequence). The CDR3 contains 17 residues. With 3 bases removed from V and 3 bases from J, the gap between germline ends came to 17 bases. CDR3 region: CASSIKQGLASNEKLFF. The DNA of the CDR3 is TGTGCCAGTAGTATTAAGCAGGGGCTCGCTTCTAATGAAAAACTGTTTTTT.

This chain uses TRBV19 with TRBJ2-4; TRBD1 agrees at 8 bases. Germline-derived CDR1 and CDR2 are LNHDA and SQIVND (reference sequence). Trimming cost V 5 bases and J 0 bases; bases outside gene matches: 6. The CDR3 loop spans 16 amino acids. The CDR3: CASSDPGGAAKNIQYF. CDR3 bases: TGTGCCAGTAGTGACCCAGGGGGCGCAGCCAAAAACATTCAGTACTTC.

This clone was observed a single time. This chain joins TRBV6-5 and TRBJ1-1, with 7 bases aligning to TRBD1. Germline-derived CDR1 and CDR2 are MNHEY and SVGAGI. V lost 2 bases and J lost 1; bases outside the gene matches: 7. This CDR3 is built from 16 residues. As DNA, the CDR3 is TGTGCCAGCAGTTACCCTCCCGGGACAGCGAACACTGAAGCTTTCTTT. Protein: CASSYPPGTANTEAFF.

The V and J genes are TRBV4-2 and TRBJ2-5; tentative D call: TRBD2 (5 bases). This CDR3 spans 14 amino acids. V gave up 1 base and J gave up 3 bases, with 9 bases separating them. Germline loops: CDR1 LGHNA, CDR2 YNFKEQ. The CDR3 loop reads CASSQGGVKETQYF. CDR3 nucleotide sequence: TGTGCCAGCAGCCAAGGGGGAGTTAAAGAGACCCAGTACTTC.

This clone was observed a single time. The V gene is TRBV5-1, the J gene TRBJ1-1; perhaps TRBD1 as D (5 bases). V gave up 4 bases and J gave up 1 base, with 14 bases separating them. The CDR3 length is 15 residues. Germline loops: CDR1 SGHRS, CDR2 YFSETQ. Here the CDR3 DNA reads TGCGCCAGCAGCCGACCGGGACTGCAGAACACTGAAGCTTTCTTT. The encoded protein is CASSRPGLQNTEAFF.

This rearrangement joins TRBV9 to TRBJ2-1; 13 bases are shared with TRBD2. From germline, CDR1 is SGDLS and CDR2 YYNGEE. The CDR3 sequence is 19 residues long. The trim removed 3 bases at V and 6 bases at J, leaving 15 bases unmatched. The CDR3 reads CASSGHPPGTSGNSNEQFF. The CDR3 nucleotides are TGTGCCAGCAGCGGCCACCCTCCCGGGACTAGCGGGAATAGCAATGAGCAGTTCTTC.

The chain combines TRBV27 with TRBJ1-1; D not resolved. There are 13 residues in the CDR3. Trimming cost V 1 base and J 1 base, with 4 bases left between them. Germline CDR1 reads MNHEY; CDR2 reads SMNVEV (reference sequence). The CDR3 DNA follows: TGTGCCAGCAGTTTATTCAGGAACACTGAAGCTTTCTTT. Its protein product is CASSLFRNTEAFF.

This clone has just a few counts. V gene TRBV7-9 combines with J gene TRBJ2-1; the D is unclear. The ends were cut back, 3 bases at V and 8 bases at J, with 11 bases in the middle. CDR1 is SEHNR and CDR2 is FQNEAQ in the germline V gene (reference sequence). This CDR3 comprises 13 residues. The CDR3 reads CASSFRQAYEQFF. As DNA, the CDR3 is TGTGCCAGCAGCTTTAGGCAGGCTTATGAGCAGTTCTTC.

This clone was counted at least ten times. The genes are TRBV6-5 and TRBJ2-3; possible D gene TRBD2, 7 bases. CDR1 is MNHEY, CDR2 SVGAGI, per germline. The CDR3 has 16 amino acids. Trimming removed 1 base at V and 3 bases at J, with 14 bases between. In DNA form, the CDR3 reads TGTGCCAGCAGTTACTTCGCGGGGGCGAGTACAGATACGCAGTATTTT. This gives the protein CASSYFAGASTDTQYF.

The chain joins TRBV28 to TRBJ1-5, with 7 bases that match TRBD1. CDR3 length equals 16 residues. Per the germline V gene, CDR1 is MDHEN and CDR2 is SYDVKM. V was pared by 5 bases and J by 3 bases, with 10 bases of the junction left unmatched. Written as DNA, the CDR3 is TGTGCCAGCAGTCCTCGGACAGGTTTGGACAATCAGCCCCAGCATTTT. Protein: CASSPRTGLDNQPQHF.

V is TRBV18 and J is TRBJ1-5, with 8 bases fitting TRBD1. The junction had 10 bases not matched to a gene; V was cut back by 3 bases and J by 0 bases. Germline-derived CDR1 and CDR2 are KGHSH and LQKENI. The CDR3 totals 18 residues. The CDR3 nucleotides are TGTGCCAGCTCACCTCAAGGACAGGGACTCAATAGCAATCAGCCCCAGCATTTT. Protein sequence: CASSPQGQGLNSNQPQHF. Filled out from reference TRBV18 and TRBJ1-5, the complete variable domain reads NAGVMQNPRHLVRRRGQEARLRCSPMKGHSHVYWYRQLPEEGLKFMVYLQKENIIDESGMPKERFSAEFPKEGPSILRIQQVVRGDSAAYFCASSPQGQGLNSNQPQHFGDGTRLSIL.

This clone came up once. The chain couples TRBV28 to TRBJ1-1; tentatively, D is TRBD1 (6 bases). This CDR3 contains 13 residues. Per the germline V gene, CDR1 is MDHEN and CDR2 is SYDVKM. V gave up 3 bases and J gave up 5 bases, with 10 bases separating them. In DNA, the CDR3 is TGTGCCAGCAGTTTCCCCCAGGGGACTGAAGCTTTCTTT. Encoded protein: CASSFPQGTEAFF. Complete variable domain (other parts from reference TRBV28 and TRBJ1-1): DVKVTQSSRYLVKRTGEKVFLECVQDMDHENMFWYRQDPGLGLRLIYFSYDVKMKEKGDIPEGYSVSREKKERFSLILESASTNQTSMYLCASSFPQGTEAFFGQGTRLTVV.

The chain has TRBV4-3 and TRBJ2-1, with D possibly TRBD2 on 6 matching bases. Germline loops: CDR1 LGHNA, CDR2 YSLEER. Trimming shortened V by 0 bases and J by 4 bases, and 13 bases separated the two germline ends. The length of the CDR3 is 16 residues. The CDR3, as DNA: TGCGCCAGCAGCCAAGATCGGGGGTTCGGATACAATGAGCAGTTCTTC. It translates to CASSQDRGFGYNEQFF.

This clone was observed a single time. The chain combines TRBV3-1 (or the pseudogene TRBV3-2) with TRBJ2-7, with a tentative D call TRBD2 (6 bases). Germline V gene data show CDR1 as LGHDT and CDR2 as YNNKEL (reference sequence). V lost 6 bases, J lost 5 bases, and 11 bases lay in between. The length of the CDR3 is 12 residues. CDR3 in DNA: TGTGCCAGCAGGGGGGGTGGAAACGAGCAGTACTTC. It specifies CASRGGGNEQYF.